Sequencing of this T cell receptor (beta chain) was carried out in a study of blood T cell repertoires in COVID-19 (dated by TCRdb to about 2020). Background on the whole study: Collaborator samples came from the United States, Italy and Spain and covered acute and convalescent phases of COVID-19. Sample metadata almost always included a de-identified subject ID, COVID-19 status, age in years and sex. HLA class I and class II types, where available, came from metadata supplied by the sample provider rather than from assay-based typing. The repertoires were released in a freely available public database intended as a resource for research on the immune response to SARS-CoV-2. Deeply sampled blood TCRbeta repertoires from subjects exposed to, actively infected with, or recovered from COVID-19 were included in the dataset. The material from the prospective study consisted of cDNA or gDNA derived from T cells, B-cell-depleted T cells, or PBMCs. Samples came from the ongoing ImmuneRACE study (first 160 participants) plus 1,254 subjects from 6 global collaborators. Points the paper makes about the study in general: How much clinical and demographic metadata was included differed by source and by participant, and the metadata was provided uncurated.

Remarks on this clone: The clone's antigen remains unknown. The input lacks base qualities; no much larger clone sits a single base away.

The germline V gene sets CDR1 to LGHNA and CDR2 to YSLEER. The CDR3 starts with the cysteine, ends with the phenylalanine, and has 15 residues. Only CDR3 DNA is held: 45 bases, read in frame from base 1. V is shortened by 0 bases, J by 2 bases, and the region joining them spans 11 bases. The immunoSEQ Assay, a bias-controlled multiplex PCR, was used to amplify TCRbeta CDR3 regions from genomic DNA. On the authors' methods: The number of nucleated cells in each sample was estimated by amplification of reference gene primers within the assay. To quantify the absolute abundance of each unique TCRbeta CDR3 rearrangement, sequence reads were collapsed and filtered. For each sample, productive Simpson clonality was calculated as the square root of Simpson's diversity index across productive rearrangements. Held by TCRdb, this immuneACCESS table contains in-frame sequences only and omits some clones. Under half of the omission traces to an unresolved V gene where checked; the cause of the rest is unknown. That table furnishes V, J and clone size, whereas the DNA furnished D and trimming. This sample comprises roughly 260,000 clones, approximately 80% of them detected only once. The top ten constitute about 4.4% of the sample.

Each collaborating institution followed its own protocols to collect whole blood in K2EDTA tubes. For TCRbeta analysis, collaborator samples were shipped as frozen whole blood, as isolated PBMCs, or as DNA extracted from either sample type. Recombination connected TRBV4-3 to TRBJ2-7, with no D gene named confidently. The sequencing input was peripheral blood. This clonotype originated in a woman between 70 and 85 years old with acute or convalescent COVID-19. The sequence in DNA is TGCGCCAGCAGCCAAGATATGGTACGCGCCTACGAGCAGTACTTC. It is translated as CASSQDMVRAYEQYF.